Reported below is one TCR beta chain. Per the study methods: Amplification of reference gene primers provided the estimated nucleated cell counts. Using immunoSEQ multiplex PCR, the repertoire was profiled, and TCRdb retains in-frame clones only, with some absent. V and J calls and clone size come straight from that table; D and trimming were deduced from the DNA. This table holds around 100,000 clones, about 89% found once. The sample is drawn from a study of blood T cell repertoires in COVID-19. Study in general: Samples taken during acute and convalescent COVID-19 were collected in the United States, Italy and Spain.

The CDR3 sequence is 15 residues long. Per the germline V gene, CDR1 is MNHEY and CDR2 is SMNVEV (reference sequence). V lost 0 bases and J lost 10; bases outside the gene matches: 5. The chain uses TRBV27 and TRBJ1-6, with 8 bases identical to TRBD1. Sequencing was carried out using peripheral blood. The clonotype was recovered from a man aged 50-59 years with acute or convalescent COVID-19. The CDR3 loop reads CASSLSTGVGSPLHF. CDR3 nucleotide sequence: TGTGCCAGCAGTTTATCGACAGGGGTCGGATCACCCCTCCACTTT.